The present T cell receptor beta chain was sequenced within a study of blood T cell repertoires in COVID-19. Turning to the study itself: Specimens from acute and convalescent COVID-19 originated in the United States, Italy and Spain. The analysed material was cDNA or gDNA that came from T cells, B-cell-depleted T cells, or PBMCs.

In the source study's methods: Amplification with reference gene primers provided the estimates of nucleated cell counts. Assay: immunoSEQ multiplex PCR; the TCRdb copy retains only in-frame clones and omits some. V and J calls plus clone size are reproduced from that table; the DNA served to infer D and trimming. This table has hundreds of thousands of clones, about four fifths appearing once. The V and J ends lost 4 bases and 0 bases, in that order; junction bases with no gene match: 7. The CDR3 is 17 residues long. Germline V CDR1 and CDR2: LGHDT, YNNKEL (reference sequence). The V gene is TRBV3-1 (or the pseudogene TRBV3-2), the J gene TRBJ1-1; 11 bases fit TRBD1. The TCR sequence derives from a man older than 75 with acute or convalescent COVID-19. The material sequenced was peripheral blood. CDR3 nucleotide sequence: TGTGCCAGCAGCCGCGGGACAGGGGGGTTTATGAACACTGAAGCTTTCTTT. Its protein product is CASSRGTGGFMNTEAFF.